This is a list of T cell receptor beta chains from one sample in a study of cytomegalovirus exposure and HLA in healthy donors. Data came from immunoSEQ multiplex PCR; TCRdb stores just in-frame clones and leaves some out. The sample holds 170,000 or so clones, 75% to 85% seen once. What was sequenced was PBMCs. The origin of the receptors is a woman younger than 45 in good health and CMV-seropositive. CDR3s include the opening cysteine and the closing phenylalanine or tryptophan. Each record gives: V gene, D gene, CDR3 length, J gene, clone size, CDR3 DNA, CDR3 protein. The D gene is left open where the match is weak. Only part of the rows carry a size: once, few, many, or a class if the clone is expanded.

v_gene: TRBV2
d_gene: -
len: 11
j_gene: TRBJ1-2
abundance: -
CDR3nt: TGTGCCAGCAGCCATGAGGGTGGCTACACCTTC
CDR3aa: CASSHEGGYTF

v_gene: TRBV19
d_gene: TRBD1
len: 17
j_gene: TRBJ2-2
abundance: -
CDR3nt: TGTGCCAGTAGTACGGAGTTAGACAGGGAAGACACCGGGGAGCTGTTTTTT
CDR3aa: CASSTELDREDTGELFF

v_gene: TRBV6-5
d_gene: -
len: 12
j_gene: TRBJ1-1
abundance: -
CDR3nt: TGTGCCAGCCAGAGGTCGACGACTGAAGCTTTCTTT
CDR3aa: CASQRSTTEAFF

v_gene: TRBV5-1
d_gene: TRBD2
len: 18
j_gene: TRBJ2-7
abundance: -
CDR3nt: TGCGCCAGCTCCGGTCGGACTAGCGCTAGCTCGGTATCCTACGAGCAGTACTTC
CDR3aa: CASSGRTSASSVSYEQYF

v_gene: TRBV5-1
d_gene: -
len: 14
j_gene: TRBJ2-7
abundance: -
CDR3nt: TGCGCCAGCAGCTTGGCCGTGGAGGCCTACGAGCAGTACTTC
CDR3aa: CASSLAVEAYEQYF

v_gene: TRBV7-3
d_gene: TRBD1
len: 15
j_gene: TRBJ2-5
abundance: -
CDR3nt: TGTGCCAGCAGCTTAATGGGACAGGGGGGGGAGACCCAGTACTTC
CDR3aa: CASSLMGQGGETQYF

v_gene: TRBV18
d_gene: TRBD1
len: 17
j_gene: TRBJ1-5
abundance: -
CDR3nt: TGTGCCAGCTCACCCGGGACAGTACTCACCAGCAATCAGCCCCAGCATTTT
CDR3aa: CASSPGTVLTSNQPQHF

v_gene: TRBV18
d_gene: -
len: 17
j_gene: TRBJ2-4
abundance: -
CDR3nt: TGTGCCAGCTCACCGGACAGACAGCAACCGGCCAAAAACATTCAGTACTTC
CDR3aa: CASSPDRQQPAKNIQYF

v_gene: TRBV28
d_gene: TRBD1
len: 16
j_gene: TRBJ2-7
abundance: -
CDR3nt: TGTGCCAGCAGATGGACGACAGGGGACGTACTCTACGAGCAGTACTTC
CDR3aa: CASRWTTGDVLYEQYF

v_gene: TRBV18
d_gene: TRBD1
len: 15
j_gene: TRBJ1-5
abundance: -
CDR3nt: TGTGCCAGCTCACCCGGACAGGTGGCAGGGCAGCCCCAGCATTTT
CDR3aa: CASSPGQVAGQPQHF

v_gene: TRBV7-8
d_gene: TRBD2
len: 16
j_gene: TRBJ2-1
abundance: -
CDR3nt: TGTGCCAGCAGCAAGGGGGGACTAGCGGACTACAATGAGCAGTTCTTC
CDR3aa: CASSKGGLADYNEQFF

v_gene: TRBV18
d_gene: -
len: 13
j_gene: TRBJ2-1
abundance: few
CDR3nt: TGTGCCAGCCGAGCGGACAGTTACAATGAGCAGTTCTTC
CDR3aa: CASRADSYNEQFF

v_gene: TRBV28
d_gene: -
len: 12
j_gene: TRBJ1-5
abundance: -
CDR3nt: TGTGCCAGCACCGGGGGCAATCAGCCCCAGCATTTT
CDR3aa: CASTGGNQPQHF

v_gene: TRBV19
d_gene: TRBD1
len: 16
j_gene: TRBJ2-5
abundance: -
CDR3nt: TGTGCCAGTAGTATATGGGGACAGGGGGCCGGGGAGACCCAGTACTTC
CDR3aa: CASSIWGQGAGETQYF

v_gene: TRBV28
d_gene: -
len: 12
j_gene: TRBJ1-2
abundance: -
CDR3nt: TGTGCCAGCAGTGACAATCAAAATGGCTACACCTTC
CDR3aa: CASSDNQNGYTF

v_gene: TRBV7-6
d_gene: TRBD2
len: 16
j_gene: TRBJ2-1
abundance: -
CDR3nt: TGTGCCAGCAGCTTGGAGGGACTAGCGGTGAACAATGAGCAGTTCTTC
CDR3aa: CASSLEGLAVNNEQFF

v_gene: TRBV9
d_gene: -
len: 15
j_gene: TRBJ1-1
abundance: -
CDR3nt: TGTGCCAGCAGCGTAGATCCGGGGGGCTATACTGAAGCTTTCTTT
CDR3aa: CASSVDPGGYTEAFF

v_gene: TRBV19
d_gene: TRBD1
len: 15
j_gene: TRBJ1-5
abundance: few
CDR3nt: TGTGCCAGTAGCGAAATACAGGGGGCGGGGCGGCCCCAGCATTTT
CDR3aa: CASSEIQGAGRPQHF

v_gene: TRBV30
d_gene: TRBD2
len: 16
j_gene: TRBJ2-1
abundance: -
CDR3nt: TGTGCCTGGAGCCCGACTAGCGGGCGACTCTACAATGAGCAGTTCTTC
CDR3aa: CAWSPTSGRLYNEQFF

v_gene: TRBV6-1
d_gene: -
len: 15
j_gene: TRBJ2-2
abundance: -
CDR3nt: TGTGCCAGCAGCCCCAGCGGAGCAGACACCGGGGAGCTGTTTTTT
CDR3aa: CASSPSGADTGELFF

v_gene: TRBV4-1
d_gene: TRBD1
len: 16
j_gene: TRBJ2-1
abundance: -
CDR3nt: TGCGCCAGCAGCCTTTTACCGGGACAGGGGCTCAATGAGCAGTTCTTC
CDR3aa: CASSLLPGQGLNEQFF

v_gene: TRBV5-1
d_gene: TRBD1
len: 15
j_gene: TRBJ1-1
abundance: once
CDR3nt: TGCGCCAGCGGTTACGGCGGGACAGTGAACACTGAAGCTTTCTTT
CDR3aa: CASGYGGTVNTEAFF

v_gene: TRBV2
d_gene: TRBD1
len: 14
j_gene: TRBJ2-4
abundance: -
CDR3nt: TGTGCCAGCAGGCAGGGGGCTACCAAAAACATTCAGTACTTC
CDR3aa: CASRQGATKNIQYF

v_gene: TRBV6-1
d_gene: -
len: 13
j_gene: TRBJ2-1
abundance: few
CDR3nt: TGTGCCAGCAGTGAATTCGGGGTAAGCGAGCAGTTCTTC
CDR3aa: CASSEFGVSEQFF

v_gene: TRBV18
d_gene: -
len: 14
j_gene: TRBJ2-7
abundance: -
CDR3nt: TGTGCCAGCTCACCCGGTAGCGAGGCCTACGAGCAGTACTTC
CDR3aa: CASSPGSEAYEQYF

v_gene: TRBV5-1
d_gene: -
len: 14
j_gene: TRBJ2-7
abundance: -
CDR3nt: TGCGCCAGCAGCCAGGGGCGGAGCTCCTACGAGCAGTACTTC
CDR3aa: CASSQGRSSYEQYF

v_gene: TRBV11-2
d_gene: -
len: 16
j_gene: TRBJ1-2
abundance: -
CDR3nt: TGTGCCAGCAGCCGGAGGGCTGCCCGGGGCCCGTTTGGCTACACCTTC
CDR3aa: CASSRRAARGPFGYTF

v_gene: TRBV19
d_gene: TRBD2
len: 15
j_gene: TRBJ2-7
abundance: -
CDR3nt: TGTGCCAGTAGTATACGGGGGGTTCGGAGCGACGAGCAGTACTTC
CDR3aa: CASSIRGVRSDEQYF

v_gene: TRBV2
d_gene: -
len: 15
j_gene: TRBJ2-7
abundance: few
CDR3nt: TGTGCCAGCAGTCCCCGACAGACTCCATCCTACGAGCAGTACTTC
CDR3aa: CASSPRQTPSYEQYF

v_gene: TRBV5-1
d_gene: TRBD1
len: 16
j_gene: TRBJ2-7
abundance: few
CDR3nt: TGCGCCAGCAGATTGGACAGGACATATTATCCCTACGAGCAGTACTTC
CDR3aa: CASRLDRTYYPYEQYF

v_gene: TRBV5-1
d_gene: -
len: 17
j_gene: TRBJ2-5
abundance: -
CDR3nt: TGCGCCAGCAGGACGGGTGGCCTAATCCTTTCGCAAGAGACCCAGTACTTC
CDR3aa: CASRTGGLILSQETQYF

v_gene: TRBV27
d_gene: TRBD1
len: 15
j_gene: TRBJ1-3
abundance: few
CDR3nt: TGTGCCAGCAGTAGACAGGGGGTTGGTGGAAACACCATATATTTT
CDR3aa: CASSRQGVGGNTIYF

v_gene: TRBV28
d_gene: TRBD2
len: 15
j_gene: TRBJ2-3
abundance: -
CDR3nt: TGTGCCAGCAGTCGACTAGCGGGCAACACAGATACGCAGTATTTT
CDR3aa: CASSRLAGNTDTQYF

v_gene: TRBV18
d_gene: -
len: 11
j_gene: TRBJ1-2
abundance: few
CDR3nt: TGTGCCAGCTCATCTGGCCCTGGCTACACCTTC
CDR3aa: CASSSGPGYTF

v_gene: TRBV5-5
d_gene: TRBD1
len: 15
j_gene: TRBJ2-5
abundance: -
CDR3nt: TGTGCCAGCAGCCCCTACGGACAGGACCAAGAGACCCAGTACTTC
CDR3aa: CASSPYGQDQETQYF

v_gene: TRBV15
d_gene: -
len: 15
j_gene: TRBJ2-7
abundance: -
CDR3nt: TGTGCCACCAGCAGTTTTAACGGACTAAACTACGAGCAGTACTTC
CDR3aa: CATSSFNGLNYEQYF

v_gene: TRBV15
d_gene: -
len: 13
j_gene: TRBJ2-7
abundance: -
CDR3nt: TGTGCCACCAGCAGAGACCTATCGGGGGAGCAGTACTTC
CDR3aa: CATSRDLSGEQYF

v_gene: TRBV4-1
d_gene: -
len: 19
j_gene: TRBJ1-3
abundance: few
CDR3nt: TGCGCCAGCAGCCATGATCAGCGGCGGGACGGGCGCTCTGGAAACACCATATATTTT
CDR3aa: CASSHDQRRDGRSGNTIYF

v_gene: TRBV6-5
d_gene: -
len: 15
j_gene: TRBJ2-2
abundance: -
CDR3nt: TGTGCCAGCAGTTCCGACATGCTCCCTTTCGGGGAGCTGTTTTTT
CDR3aa: CASSSDMLPFGELFF

v_gene: TRBV6-5
d_gene: -
len: 14
j_gene: TRBJ2-7
abundance: -
CDR3nt: TGTGCCAGCAGTTACGGGGCAGGGTTCTACGAGCAGTACTTC
CDR3aa: CASSYGAGFYEQYF

v_gene: TRBV6-5
d_gene: TRBD1
len: 15
j_gene: TRBJ1-2
abundance: -
CDR3nt: TGTGCCAGCAGTCTCTCGGGACAGGGGAACTATGGCTACACCTTC
CDR3aa: CASSLSGQGNYGYTF

v_gene: TRBV5-1
d_gene: TRBD2
len: 13
j_gene: TRBJ2-7
abundance: -
CDR3nt: TGCGCCACGTCAGCGGGAGGGCCTTACGAGCAGTACTTC
CDR3aa: CATSAGGPYEQYF

v_gene: TRBV7-8
d_gene: TRBD1
len: 12
j_gene: TRBJ1-1
abundance: once
CDR3nt: TGTGCCAGCAGCTGGGACAGCACTGAAGCTTTCTTT
CDR3aa: CASSWDSTEAFF

v_gene: TRBV27
d_gene: TRBD2
len: 17
j_gene: TRBJ2-1
abundance: -
CDR3nt: TGTGCCAGTCACAGCGGGAGGGCCTTGGGGTCCTACAATGAGCAGTTCTTC
CDR3aa: CASHSGRALGSYNEQFF

v_gene: TRBV7-3
d_gene: TRBD2
len: 18
j_gene: TRBJ2-3
abundance: once
CDR3nt: TGTGCCAGCAGCTTAAATCACCGGGGGGGTTTCGGCACAGATACGCAGTATTTT
CDR3aa: CASSLNHRGGFGTDTQYF

v_gene: TRBV4-1
d_gene: TRBD1
len: 16
j_gene: TRBJ1-2
abundance: -
CDR3nt: TGCGCCAGCAGCACAGGACAGGACGGATTGCTTTATGGCTACACCTTC
CDR3aa: CASSTGQDGLLYGYTF

v_gene: TRBV19
d_gene: TRBD2
len: 15
j_gene: TRBJ2-7
abundance: -
CDR3nt: TGTGCCAGTAGTGACCGACTAGCGGGATCTAGGGAGCAGTACTTC
CDR3aa: CASSDRLAGSREQYF

v_gene: TRBV2
d_gene: TRBD2
len: 19
j_gene: TRBJ2-3
abundance: -
CDR3nt: TGTGCCAGCAGTGAACTCGGGGCTAGCGGGTCTCGGGCCCCAGATACGCAGTATTTT
CDR3aa: CASSELGASGSRAPDTQYF

v_gene: TRBV10-3
d_gene: -
len: 15
j_gene: TRBJ1-1
abundance: -
CDR3nt: TGTGCCATCAGTGAGGGGGAGCAGAAGAACACTGAAGCTTTCTTT
CDR3aa: CAISEGEQKNTEAFF

v_gene: TRBV28
d_gene: TRBD2
len: 18
j_gene: TRBJ2-5
abundance: -
CDR3nt: TGTGCCAGCAGCCCAGGACTAGCGGGAGCGACCGCTCAAGAGACCCAGTACTTC
CDR3aa: CASSPGLAGATAQETQYF

v_gene: TRBV19
d_gene: -
len: 14
j_gene: TRBJ2-3
abundance: -
CDR3nt: TGTGCCAGTAGTATCGGTCGGGGGACAGATACGCAGTATTTT
CDR3aa: CASSIGRGTDTQYF